This T cell receptor beta chain stems from a study of shared clonotypes between healthy human individuals. Whole-study results and caveats: An expected dependence of interdonor clonotype sharing on sequencing depth was noted. The authors sampled blood alone, and tissue repertoires likely differ.

As regards this clone: Its antigen is not identified.

Sequencing was performed with immunoSEQ multiplex PCR; in TCRdb, only in-frame clones are kept and a portion is missing. The table records millions of clones, just under 95% of them present only once. It was CD45RO-negative cells, positively selected for CCR7, that made up naive CD8 cells, with terminally differentiated effector memory CD45RA+ cells excluded. The donor population consisted of healthy HIV-negative adults with no recent acute infections or vaccinations. This CDR3 has 14 amino acids. Germline loops: CDR1 MNHEY, CDR2 SMNVEV (reference sequence). J gave up 3 bases and V 6 bases, and 6 bases lay outside the gene matches.

This rearrangement joins TRBV27 to TRBJ2-3; 7 nucleotides match TRBD1. Sequencing was carried out using naive CD8+ T cells sorted from blood. This clonotype was obtained from a man younger than 35 in good health. CDR3 nucleotides: TGTGCCAGCAGGGGGACAGCCGAAACAGATACGCAGTATTTT. This sequence encodes CASRGTAETDTQYF.